This T cell receptor (beta chain) emerged from a study of post-analysis software for immune sequencing data. For the study at large: Both relapsing-remitting and secondary progressive multiple sclerosis featured among the disease courses, as did progressive-relapsing multiple sclerosis. Regarding the study as a whole: Strong co-clustering by F measure was seen for same-batch samples. Included in a set of five TRBV segments more frequent in patients than controls were TRBV5-6, TRBV5-1 and TRBV20-1. Versus controls, multiple sclerosis patients showed significantly lower diversity (normalized Chao1).

In this sample, this clonotype turned up a few times. The antigen is undetermined. TCR beta libraries were prepared from cDNA with unique molecular identifiers. TCRdb reanalysed the PCR reads using MiXCR and keeps one entry per CDR3 protein. Among approximately 440,000 distinct CDR3 sequences listed, approximately 45% were seen once. The CDR3 consists of 16 residues. Germline CDR1 and CDR2: MNHEY and SVGEGT. With 4 bases clipped from V and 4 bases from J, the junction kept 9 bases outside the gene matches. V is TRBV6-2 or TRBV6-3 and J is TRBJ2-1, with 8 bases matching TRBD2. The receptor comes from a girl aged 5-17 years with multiple sclerosis. Sequenced input: blood. The CDR3 DNA is TGTGCCAGCAGTTCGGTTGGGACTAGGCCGTACAATGAGCAGTTCTTC. It specifies CASSSVGTRPYNEQFF.